This T cell receptor (beta chain) was obtained from a study of Graves' ophthalmopathy and Graves' hyperthyroidism (dated by TCRdb to the late 2010s). Regarding the study in general: Peripheral blood samples were taken at the time of initial diagnosis, before any treatment was given. TCR beta repertoire signatures were used to distinguish Graves' ophthalmopathy from Graves' hyperthyroidism and to predict progression to ophthalmopathy. In total, 120 to 150 blood samples were TCR-sequenced: approximately 40 ophthalmopathy, some 75 hyperthyroidism and approximately 17 hyperthyroidism-to-ophthalmopathy patients. To explore V-J signatures that distinguish ophthalmopathy from hyperthyroidism, a discovery set of 95 to 100 patients was enrolled, made up of around 44 with ophthalmopathy and roughly 57 with stable hyperthyroidism. An independent validation cohort was composed of some 19 hyperthyroidism patients and around 16 patients who later progressed from hyperthyroidism to ophthalmopathy. In about six hyperthyroidism patients, the T-cell repertoires found in thyroid tissue were compared with those found in blood. After sampling, hyperthyroidism patients received methimazole starting at 30 mg daily, and ophthalmopathy patients received high-dose intravenous methylprednisolone.

Points the paper makes about the study in general: Most of the expanded thyroid clonotypes with a frequency above 0.001 were also detected in blood, and it was suggested that the thyroid immune response may be reflected by blood repertoires. No statistical method was used to predetermine the sample size, and group allocation was not hidden from the investigators. In cross-validation, the 13-signature model distinguished ophthalmopathy from stable hyperthyroidism with 87.88% sensitivity and approximately 81% specificity, while in the test set the corresponding values were roughly 80% and 75%. In validation, the model predicted ophthalmopathy progression with about 71% sensitivity and 72.22% specificity; 12 predicted patients were CT-confirmed with GO in a median of approximately six months.

In regard to this clonotype: What this receptor recognizes is not known. The sample holds no much larger clone one base away, and base qualities are not on file.

For repertoire sequencing, TCR beta CDR3 regions were amplified from RNA transcripts. The first round of RT-PCR was done with HTBI primers and the Qiagen OneStep RT-PCR kit, and was followed by a second round of multiplex PCR, then size selection and purification. The libraries underwent paired-end sequencing with 100 bp reads on an Illumina HiSeq2000. On the authors' methods: SOAPnuke was used to process the reads, throwing out any read that had adapters, had uncalled bases, had a mean Phred below 15, or lacked an exact constant-primer or identifier match. COPE v1.2.5 was used to merge the high-quality paired reads. Unique nucleotide sequences were defined as clonotypes and aligned to IMGT TRB V, D and J references using MiTCR v1.1. Only V-J combinations with frequency above 0.0001 were analysed, covering approximately 99% of repertoires. A TCR clonal expansion and chaos score per V-J combination was defined as the ratio of F50 clonal expansion to chaos observed in the TCRdist matrix. Features were reduced by Welch's t-statistics and random forest to around 14 V-J combinations, which fed a naive Bayes classifier. The similarity between thyroid and blood repertoires was quantified using the Morisita-Horn index. The public sequencing data were trimmed at Q25 with fastp and processed into clonotypes with MiXCR by TCRdb, which kept only in-frame beta chains. CDR3 protein sequences are deduplicated, and each keeps its most common genes and DNA. The V and J calls and clone size come from TCRdb's table, not from the authors' own analysis. The sample profile shows 260,000 or so distinct CDR3 sequences; 45% to 55% of them were found once. The top ten clones comprise around 47% of the sample.

The germline V gene specifies SGDLS as CDR1 and YYNGEE as CDR2. The CDR3, from cysteine to phenylalanine, totals 15 residues. Here the CDR3 DNA is all that survives: 45 bases in frame from base 1. Between the V and J ends, shortened by 4 bases and 7 bases respectively, the junction contains 15 bases. Ophthalmopathy patients were characterized by moderately to severely active disease, a Clinical Activity Score of at least 3, a NOSPECS grade of at least 4, and a disease duration under 3 months. Patients with other autoimmune diseases, uncontrolled infections, pregnancy or lactation were excluded from the study. Clinical symptoms, serum thyroxine, TRAb, thyroid ultrasound and orbital computed tomography formed the basis of the diagnosis. Using Ficoll-Paque density gradient centrifugation, PBMCs were isolated from 9.5 to 10 ml of fresh peripheral blood. Trizol reagent was used to extract the total RNA, and its quality was then checked on an Agilent 2100 Bioanalyzer.

Sequenced input: peripheral blood. The sequence was obtained from an adult man with Graves' ophthalmopathy. Rearrangement joined TRBV9 to TRBJ1-6; the D gene is unclear. The CDR3 protein: CASSLRTSGNSPLHF. The DNA reads TGTGCCAGCAGCCTCCGGACTAGCGGGAATTCACCCCTCCACTTT.